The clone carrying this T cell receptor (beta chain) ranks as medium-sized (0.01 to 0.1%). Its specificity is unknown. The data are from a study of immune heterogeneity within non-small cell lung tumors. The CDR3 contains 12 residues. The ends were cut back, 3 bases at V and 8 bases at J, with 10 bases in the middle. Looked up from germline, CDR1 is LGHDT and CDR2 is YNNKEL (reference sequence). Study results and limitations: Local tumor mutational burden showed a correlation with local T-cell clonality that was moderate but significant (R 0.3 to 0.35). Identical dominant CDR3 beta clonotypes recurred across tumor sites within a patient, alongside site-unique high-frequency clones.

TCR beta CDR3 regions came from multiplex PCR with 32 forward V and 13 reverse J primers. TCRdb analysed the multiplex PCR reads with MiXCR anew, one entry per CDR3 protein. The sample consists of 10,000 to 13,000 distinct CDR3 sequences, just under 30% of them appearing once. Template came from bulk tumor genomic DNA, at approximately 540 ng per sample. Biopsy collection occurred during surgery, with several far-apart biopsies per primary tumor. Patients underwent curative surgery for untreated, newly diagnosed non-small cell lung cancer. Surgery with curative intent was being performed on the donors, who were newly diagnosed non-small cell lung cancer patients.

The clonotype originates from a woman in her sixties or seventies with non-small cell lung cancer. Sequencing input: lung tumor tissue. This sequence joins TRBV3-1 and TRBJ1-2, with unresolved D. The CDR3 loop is CASSHGVEGYTF. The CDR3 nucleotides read TGTGCCAGCAGCCATGGGGTAGAAGGCTACACCTTC.